This T cell receptor beta chain derives from a study of T cell repertoires in cytomegalovirus infection. TCRdb re-derived calls from the reads in MiXCR, one entry per CDR3 protein. Among tens of thousands of distinct CDR3 sequences listed, around 25% were seen once. The CDR3 runs 13 residues. V lost 3 bases to trimming and J lost 6 bases, with 9 bases between them. The germline CDR1 and CDR2 sequences are SEHNR and FQNEAQ (reference sequence). Points on this clonotype: Its antigen is still unknown.

The TCR was taken from a human donor in good health (CMV status not recorded). Some clones in this sample may be carry-over from other donors' samples. Sequenced material: CD8+ T cells from cultured PBMCs, taken from culture after CMV antigen stimulation. The chain employs TRBV7-9 and TRBJ1-5; weak D call: TRBD1 (6 bases). CDR3 sequence: CASSLGASQPQHF. The CDR3 DNA reads TGTGCCAGCAGCTTGGGGGCCAGTCAGCCCCAGCATTTT.